This TCR beta chain was recovered during a study of Ad26.COV2.S vaccination and SARS-CoV-2 variants. About the research overall: Dosing was one shot or two shots 56 days apart.

V trimming: 6 bases; J trimming: 8 bases; junction bases outside the gene matches: 9. The CDR3 is made up of 13 amino acids. Germline V gives CDR1 SGHTA, CDR2 FQGNSA. Assay used: immunoSEQ multiplex PCR; TCRdb lists only in-frame clones, some missing. Among some 320,000 clones, approximately 86% were seen once, and the ten largest hold under 2%. Treatment indicated: 15 to 20 received Ad26.COV2.S at low or high dose, single or two shots; several received placebo; per-sample allocation not given. Collection of the samples took place on day 63 after the first injection of vaccine or placebo. Specimen: peripheral blood, collected in a trial of Ad26.COV2.S vaccine versus placebo. The chain joins TRBV7-2 to TRBJ1-1; TRBD1 agrees at 7 bases. This TCR was recovered from a person aged 18 to 59 who received the Ad26.COV2.S COVID-19 vaccine or a placebo. In nucleotides, the CDR3 is TGTGCCAGCAGTTCCCGACAGGGATTAGAAGCTTTCTTT. This translates into CASSSRQGLEAFF.